The 18 T cell receptor beta chains below all came from one sample that was sequenced in a study of cytomegalovirus exposure and HLA in healthy donors. Vbeta (60) and Jbeta (13) primers were used in the PCR. The data were produced by immunoSEQ multiplex PCR, yet TCRdb's version contains in-frame clones alone and is incomplete. The table records 100,000 to 150,000 clones, 75% to 90% of them present only once. Sequenced: PBMCs. The receptors derive from a man aged 25 to 40 in good health and CMV-seronegative.

This chain connects TRBV5-1 to TRBJ2-1; 11 bases agree with TRBD2. Germline loops: CDR1 SGHRS, CDR2 YFSETQ. Trimming cost V 4 bases and J 3 bases; bases outside gene matches: 9. The CDR3 contains 17 residues. CDR3 nucleotide sequence: TGCGCCAGCAGCGTGAAGACTAGCGGGACTTTCTACAATGAGCAGTTCTTC. It encodes CASSVKTSGTFYNEQFF.

The chain joins TRBV5-4 to TRBJ2-7; TRBD1 aligns across 9 bases. CDR1 and CDR2 (germline): SGHNT, YYREEE (reference sequence). The J segment lost 4 bases and the V segment lost 4 bases, leaving 9 bases of the junction unmatched. This CDR3 contains 15 residues. The CDR3 DNA reads as TGTGCCAGCAGCGGACCCGGGACAGGGTTTTACGAGCAGTACTTC. Amino acids: CASSGPGTGFYEQYF.

The genes are TRBV27 and TRBJ2-3; D is possibly TRBD1 (5 bases). Between the trimmed V and J ends, which lost 6 bases and 4 bases, there was a span of 14 bases. This CDR3 comprises 14 residues. The V gene's germline CDR1 is MNHEY and CDR2 SMNVEV (reference sequence). CDR3 region: CASSLVDSSDTQYF. The DNA of the CDR3 is TGTGCCAGCAGCCTCGTTGACAGTTCAGATACGCAGTATTTT.

This chain's CDR3 is CASSLNGQGLHNEQFF. CDR3 bases: TGTGCCAGCAGCTTAAACGGACAGGGACTTCACAATGAGCAGTTCTTC. V and J are TRBV7-2 and TRBJ2-1, with 8 bases fitting TRBD1. CDR1 and CDR2 from the germline V gene are SGHTA and FQGNSA. J was trimmed by 5 bases and V by 2 bases; bases with no gene match: 8. This CDR3 contains 16 residues. The whole variable domain, remainder taken from reference TRBV7-2 and TRBJ2-1, is GAGVSQSPSNKVTEKGKDVELRCDPISGHTALYWYRQSLGQGLEFLIYFQGNSAPDKSGLPSDRFSAERTGGSVSTLTIQRTQQEDSAVYLCASSLNGQGLHNEQFFGPGTRLTVL.

The chain joins TRBV9 to TRBJ1-2; tentatively, D is TRBD1 (6 bases). The ends were cut back, 2 bases at V and 0 bases at J, with 11 bases in the middle. Germline CDR1 reads SGDLS; CDR2 reads YYNGEE. The CDR3 is made up of 15 amino acids. CDR3 bases: TGTGCCAGCAGCGTCACAGGGAATTCTAACTATGGCTACACCTTC. Protein: CASSVTGNSNYGYTF.

The gene calls are TRBV4-1 and TRBJ2-3; D unresolved. The CDR3 loop spans 13 amino acids. The germline V gene has CDR1 MGHRA and CDR2 YSYEKL. The V end lost 3 bases, the J end lost 4 bases, and 8 bases lay between the germline ends. The CDR3 sequence is CASSQVEADTQYF. For the CDR3, the DNA is TGCGCCAGCAGCCAGGTCGAGGCAGATACGCAGTATTTT.

This chain links TRBV18 with TRBJ2-2, with 11 bases matching TRBD2. V lost 1 base, J lost 5 bases, and 27 bases stayed unmatched. Germline values: CDR1 KGHSH, CDR2 LQKENI. The CDR3 loop spans 24 amino acids. The chain's CDR3 is CASSPRFGFDKPTSGRLLTGELFF. The CDR3 DNA follows: TGTGCCAGCTCACCACGGTTTGGATTCGACAAACCAACTAGCGGGAGATTGCTTACCGGGGAGCTGTTTTTT. Full variable domain (missing parts from reference TRBV18 and TRBJ2-2): NAGVMQNPRHLVRRRGQEARLRCSPMKGHSHVYWYRQLPEEGLKFMVYLQKENIIDESGMPKERFSAEFPKEGPSILRIQQVVRGDSAAYFCASSPRFGFDKPTSGRLLTGELFFGEGSRLTVL.

The chain links TRBV29-1 to TRBJ1-1; 7 bases are a match to TRBD1. The trim removed 7 bases at V and 4 bases at J, leaving 9 bases unmatched. In germline, CDR1 is SQVTM, CDR2 ANQGSEA. The CDR3 extends over 13 amino acids. CDR3 coding DNA: TGCAGCGCCGAGAGACAGGGACCCACTGAAGCTTTCTTT. Translated, it gives CSAERQGPTEAFF. The full variable domain, completed using reference TRBV29-1 and TRBJ1-1, is SAVISQKPSRDICQRGTSLTIQCQVDSQVTMMFWYRQQPGQSLTLIATANQGSEATYESGFVIDKFPISRPNLTFSTLTVSNMSPEDSSIYLCSAERQGPTEAFFGQGTRLTVV.

This clone was picked up a small number of times. The chain couples TRBV10-3 to TRBJ2-1, with 7 bases that match TRBD2. Per the germline V gene, CDR1 is ENHRY and CDR2 is SYGVKD. V shed 4 bases and J 0 bases; nucleotides not matched to a gene: 9. The CDR3 covers 17 residues. The CDR3 spells CAISGSGDTNSYNEQFF. CDR3 DNA sequence: TGTGCCATCAGTGGGAGCGGGGATACGAACTCCTACAATGAGCAGTTCTTC.

This chain links TRBV7-2 with TRBJ2-2; 7 nucleotides align to TRBD2. V dropped 0 bases and J dropped 5; count of bases not matched to a gene: 12. This CDR3 has 18 residues. Germline CDR1 is SGHTA and CDR2 is FQGNSA. CDR3 loop: CASSLASLAGAGTGELFF. In DNA, the CDR3 is TGTGCCAGCAGCTTAGCCTCGTTGGCGGGAGCTGGGACCGGGGAGCTGTTTTTT.

This clone appeared a few times. The V call is TRBV10-1, the J call TRBJ2-3; 9 nucleotides match TRBD2. The junction had 6 bases not matched to a gene; V was cut back by 10 bases and J by 4 bases. The CDR3 has 13 residues. Germline assignment: CDR1 WNHNN and CDR2 SYGVQD (reference sequence). The CDR3 coding sequence is TGCGCCAACTGCGGGAGGGCCCCAGATACGCAGTATTTT. Its protein product is CANCGRAPDTQYF.

The J gene is TRBJ2-5, the V gene TRBV6-5, with 7 bases matching TRBD1. The end of the DNA aligns better with TRBJ2-7, so the J call may be wrong. Germline V gene data show CDR1 as MNHEY and CDR2 as SVGAGI. The CDR3 spans 16 residues. CDR3 region: CASSSQTQGRGYEQYF. The CDR3 nucleotides are TGTGCCAGCAGTTCTCAGACACAGGGGCGCGGGTACGAGCAGTACTTC.

V gene TRBV5-1 combines with J gene TRBJ2-5; 12 nucleotides line up with TRBD2. The germline CDR1 and CDR2 sequences are SGHRS and YFSETQ. Losses at the gene ends were 0 bases for V and 11 bases for J; bases not matched to a gene: 11. This CDR3 comprises 16 residues. The CDR3 DNA is TGCGCCAGCAGCTTGGGGACTAGCGGGAATGGAGGAGAGCAGTACTTC. Protein: CASSLGTSGNGGEQYF.

V and J are TRBV1 and TRBJ2-1; the tabulated D call, TRBD2, remains unverified against the DNA. TRBV1 is flagged as a pseudogene. CDR3 size: 20 residues. CDR3 loop: CTSSFRIWTSGSTRHNEQFF. The CDR3 region has the DNA TGCACCAGCAGCTTTCGGATTTGGACTAGCGGGAGTACCAGACACAATGAGCAGTTCTTC.

This sequence joins TRBV4-1 and TRBJ2-1; 11 bases line up with TRBD2. V shed 1 base and J 1 base; nucleotides not matched to a gene: 0. The CDR3 runs 16 residues. The germline gives CDR1 MGHRA, CDR2 YSYEKL. The CDR3, as DNA: TGCGCCAGCAGCCAAGTAGCGGGAGGGTCCTACAATGAGCAGTTCTTC. It specifies CASSQVAGGSYNEQFF.

The chain couples TRBV28 to TRBJ2-2, with TRBD2 as a possible D gene (5 bases). This CDR3 has 18 amino acids. Trimming left V 7 bases short and J 2 bases short, with 23 bases between. Looked up from germline, CDR1 is MDHEN and CDR2 is SYDVKM. The CDR3 nucleotides are TGTGCCAGCACTATCCGGTGGTTCGGGGTGACTAACACCGGGGAGCTGTTTTTT. Translated: CASTIRWFGVTNTGELFF.

This clone was observed a few times. V is TRBV29-1 and J is TRBJ1-2; TRBD1 aligns across 12 bases. This CDR3 is built from 14 residues. The germline V gene encodes CDR1 SQVTM and CDR2 ANQGSEA. Trimming took 3 bases from V and 7 from J; bases not matched to a gene: 6. This CDR3 is CSVEKGQGAGGYTF. The CDR3 nucleotides read TGCAGCGTTGAGAAGGGACAGGGGGCTGGTGGCTACACCTTC.

The chain joins TRBV28 to TRBJ1-4; the D gene is possibly TRBD1 (6 bases). The CDR3 consists of 15 residues. Germline CDR1 reads MDHEN; CDR2 reads SYDVKM. The ends were cut back, 5 bases at V and 0 bases at J, with 10 bases in the middle. CDR3 protein: CASSNDRSTNEKLFF. CDR3 sequence (DNA): TGTGCCAGCAGTAACGACAGGTCAACTAATGAAAAACTGTTTTTT.